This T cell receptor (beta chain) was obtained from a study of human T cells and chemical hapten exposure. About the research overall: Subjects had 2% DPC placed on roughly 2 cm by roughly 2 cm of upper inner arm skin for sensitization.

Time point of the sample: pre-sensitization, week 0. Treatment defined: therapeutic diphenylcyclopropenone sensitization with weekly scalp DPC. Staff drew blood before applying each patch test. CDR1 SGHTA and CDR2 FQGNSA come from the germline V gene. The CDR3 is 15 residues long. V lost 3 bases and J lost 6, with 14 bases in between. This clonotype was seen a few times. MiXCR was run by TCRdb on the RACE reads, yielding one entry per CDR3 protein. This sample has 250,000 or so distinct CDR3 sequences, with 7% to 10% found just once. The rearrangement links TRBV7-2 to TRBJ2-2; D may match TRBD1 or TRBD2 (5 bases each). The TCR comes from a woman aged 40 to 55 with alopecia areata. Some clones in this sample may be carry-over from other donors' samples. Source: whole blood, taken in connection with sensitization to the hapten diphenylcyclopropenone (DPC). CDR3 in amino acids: CASSFSGEGAGELFF. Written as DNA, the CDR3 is TGTGCCAGCAGCTTCTCCGGGGAAGGGGCCGGGGAGCTGTTTTTT.